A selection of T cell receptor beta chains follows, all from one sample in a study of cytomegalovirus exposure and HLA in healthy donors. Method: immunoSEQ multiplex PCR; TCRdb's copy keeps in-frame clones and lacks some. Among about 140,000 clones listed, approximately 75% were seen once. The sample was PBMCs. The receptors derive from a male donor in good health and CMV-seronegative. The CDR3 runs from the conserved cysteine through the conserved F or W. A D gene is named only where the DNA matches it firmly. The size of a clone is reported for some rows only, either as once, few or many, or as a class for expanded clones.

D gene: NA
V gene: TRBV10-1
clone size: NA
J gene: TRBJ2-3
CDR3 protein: CASSDERVGHTDTQYF
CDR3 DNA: TGCGCCAGCAGTGATGAGAGGGTCGGCCACACAGATACGCAGTATTTT

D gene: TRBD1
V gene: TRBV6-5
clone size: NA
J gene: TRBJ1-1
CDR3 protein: CASSPRQGAEAFF
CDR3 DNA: TGTGCCAGCAGTCCCCGACAGGGGGCTGAAGCTTTCTTT

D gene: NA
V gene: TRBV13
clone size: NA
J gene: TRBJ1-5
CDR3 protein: CASSRGQNNQPQHF
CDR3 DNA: TGTGCCAGCAGCCGCGGACAGAACAATCAGCCCCAGCATTTT

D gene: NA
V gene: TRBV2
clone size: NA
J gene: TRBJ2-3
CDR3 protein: CASRERGPDTQYF
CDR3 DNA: TGTGCCAGCAGAGAAAGGGGCCCAGATACGCAGTATTTT

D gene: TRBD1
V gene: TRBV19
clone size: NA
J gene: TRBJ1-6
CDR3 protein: CASTATGVNSPLHF
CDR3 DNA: TGTGCCAGTACCGCGACAGGGGTGAATTCACCCCTCCACTTT

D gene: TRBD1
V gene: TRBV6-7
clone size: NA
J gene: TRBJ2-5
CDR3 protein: CASSSPLDRGPGETQYF
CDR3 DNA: TGTGCCAGCAGTTCCCCCTTAGACAGGGGGCCAGGGGAGACCCAGTACTTC

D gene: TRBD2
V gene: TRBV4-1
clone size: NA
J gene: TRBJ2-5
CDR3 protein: CASSRGPTSGGQTQYF
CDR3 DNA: TGCGCCAGCAGCCGAGGACCGACTAGCGGGGGACAGACCCAGTACTTC

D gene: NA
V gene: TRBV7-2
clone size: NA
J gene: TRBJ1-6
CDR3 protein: CASSTGRRDSPLHF
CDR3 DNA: TGTGCCAGCAGCACAGGACGCCGGGATTCACCCCTCCACTTT

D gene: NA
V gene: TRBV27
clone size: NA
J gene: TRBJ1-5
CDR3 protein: CASSPQGTLPQHF
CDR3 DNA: TGTGCCAGCAGTCCCCAGGGTACTCTACCCCAGCATTTT

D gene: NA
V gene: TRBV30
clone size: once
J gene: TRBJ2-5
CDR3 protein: CAWTSQETQYF
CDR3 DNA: TGTGCCTGGACATCACAAGAGACCCAGTACTTC

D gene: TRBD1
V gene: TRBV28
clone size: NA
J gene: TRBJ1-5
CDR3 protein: CASSSQGASQPQHF
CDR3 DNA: TGTGCCAGCAGTTCACAGGGGGCGAGTCAGCCCCAGCATTTT

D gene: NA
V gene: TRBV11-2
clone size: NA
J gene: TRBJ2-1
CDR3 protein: CASSSRGNSYNEQFF
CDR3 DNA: TGTGCCAGCAGCTCTAGGGGGAACTCCTACAATGAGCAGTTCTTC

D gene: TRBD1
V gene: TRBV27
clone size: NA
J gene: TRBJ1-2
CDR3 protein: CASSPRTGGYGYTF
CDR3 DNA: TGTGCCAGCAGTCCGAGGACAGGGGGCTATGGCTACACCTTC

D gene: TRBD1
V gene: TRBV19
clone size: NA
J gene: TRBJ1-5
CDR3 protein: CASSIAVGGYQPQHF
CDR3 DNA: TGTGCCAGTAGTATAGCGGTAGGGGGCTATCAGCCCCAGCATTTT

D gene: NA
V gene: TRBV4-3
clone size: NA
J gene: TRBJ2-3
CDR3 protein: CASSQDLGSATDTQYF
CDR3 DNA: TGCGCCAGCAGCCAAGATCTAGGGAGCGCCACAGATACGCAGTATTTT

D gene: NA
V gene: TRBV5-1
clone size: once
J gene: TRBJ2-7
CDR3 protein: CASSDEGLKYF
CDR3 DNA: TGCGCCAGCAGTGACGAGGGTCTAAAGTACTTC

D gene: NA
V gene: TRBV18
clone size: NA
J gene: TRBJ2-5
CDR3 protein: CASGAGALQETQYF
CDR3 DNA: TGTGCCAGCGGGGCGGGGGCCCTCCAAGAGACCCAGTACTTC

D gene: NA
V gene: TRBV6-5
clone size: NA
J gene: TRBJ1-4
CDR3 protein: CASSSPGANEKLFF
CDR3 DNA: TGTGCCAGCAGTTCCCCCGGAGCTAATGAAAAACTGTTTTTT

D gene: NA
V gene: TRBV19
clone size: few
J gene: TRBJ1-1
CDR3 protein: CASSIVPGSDEAFF
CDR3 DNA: TGTGCCAGTAGTATAGTTCCGGGGTCGGATGAAGCTTTCTTT

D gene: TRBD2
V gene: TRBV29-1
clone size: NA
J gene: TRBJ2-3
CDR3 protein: CSVEPLATDTQYF
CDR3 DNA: TGCAGCGTGGAACCACTAGCGACAGATACGCAGTATTTT

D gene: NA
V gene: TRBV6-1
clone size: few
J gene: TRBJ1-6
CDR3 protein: CASSEYRVSPLHF
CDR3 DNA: TGTGCCAGCAGTGAATACAGGGTTTCACCCCTCCACTTT

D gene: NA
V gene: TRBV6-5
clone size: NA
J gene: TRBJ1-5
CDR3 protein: CASSFQNQPQHF
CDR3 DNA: TGTGCCAGCAGTTTCCAGAATCAGCCCCAGCATTTT

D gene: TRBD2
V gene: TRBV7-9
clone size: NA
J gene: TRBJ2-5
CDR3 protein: CASSSPTSGGETQYF
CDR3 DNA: TGTGCCAGCAGCTCGCCGACTAGCGGGGGCGAGACCCAGTACTTC

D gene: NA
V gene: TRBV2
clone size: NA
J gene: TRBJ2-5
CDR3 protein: CASRGGETQYF
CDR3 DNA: TGTGCCAGCAGGGGAGGAGAGACCCAGTACTTC

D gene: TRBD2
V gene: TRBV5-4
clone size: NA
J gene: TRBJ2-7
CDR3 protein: CATRTSGAYEQYF
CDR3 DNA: TGTGCCACCCGGACTAGCGGGGCCTACGAGCAGTACTTC

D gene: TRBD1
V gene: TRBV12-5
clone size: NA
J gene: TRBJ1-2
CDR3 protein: CASGPQGAGGYGYTF
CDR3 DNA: TGTGCTAGTGGACCACAGGGGGCCGGGGGCTATGGCTACACCTTC

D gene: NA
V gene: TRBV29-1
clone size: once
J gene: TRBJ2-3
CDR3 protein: CSVDYGSEDTQYF
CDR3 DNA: TGCAGCGTTGACTACGGGTCCGAAGATACGCAGTATTTT

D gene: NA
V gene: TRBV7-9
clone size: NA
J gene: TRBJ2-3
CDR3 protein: CASSLHGGRGTDTQYF
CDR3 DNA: TGTGCCAGCAGCTTACACGGGGGGCGAGGCACAGATACGCAGTATTTT

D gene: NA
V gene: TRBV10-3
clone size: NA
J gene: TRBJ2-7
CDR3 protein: CAIRLDRFEQYF
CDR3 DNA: TGTGCCATCAGGCTGGACAGATTTGAGCAGTACTTC

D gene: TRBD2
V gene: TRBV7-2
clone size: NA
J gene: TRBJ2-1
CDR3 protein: CASSLSGTSRDEQFF
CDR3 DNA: TGTGCCAGCAGCCTCTCCGGGACTAGTCGGGATGAGCAGTTCTTC

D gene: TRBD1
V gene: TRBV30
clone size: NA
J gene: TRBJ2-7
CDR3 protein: CAWIPGQNPYEQYF
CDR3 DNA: TGTGCCTGGATCCCGGGACAGAACCCCTACGAGCAGTACTTC

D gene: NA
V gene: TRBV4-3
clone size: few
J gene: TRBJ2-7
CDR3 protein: CASSQVGRGPYEQYF
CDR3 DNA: TGCGCCAGCAGCCAAGTTGGAAGGGGCCCCTACGAGCAGTACTTC

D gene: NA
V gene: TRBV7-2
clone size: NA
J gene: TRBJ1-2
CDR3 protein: CASSSGMGRGYGYTF
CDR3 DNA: TGTGCCAGCAGCTCTGGCATGGGTCGAGGCTATGGCTACACCTTC

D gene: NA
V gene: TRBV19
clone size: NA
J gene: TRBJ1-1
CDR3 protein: CASRHRDTLNTEAFF
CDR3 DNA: TGTGCCAGTAGGCACCGGGACACCTTGAACACTGAAGCTTTCTTT

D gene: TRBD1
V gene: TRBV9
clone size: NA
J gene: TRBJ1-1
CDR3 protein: CASSASTGTGGTAFF
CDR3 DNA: TGTGCCAGCAGCGCAAGTACCGGGACAGGGGGTACAGCTTTCTTT

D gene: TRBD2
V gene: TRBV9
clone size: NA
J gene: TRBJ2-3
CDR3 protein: CASSDRTSGGGDTQYF
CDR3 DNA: TGTGCCAGCAGCGACAGGACTAGCGGGGGGGGAGATACGCAGTATTTT

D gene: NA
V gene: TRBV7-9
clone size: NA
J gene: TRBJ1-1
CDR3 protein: CSIFTTPGDTEAFF
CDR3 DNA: TGTTCCATCTTTACAACTCCAGGGGACACTGAAGCTTTCTTT

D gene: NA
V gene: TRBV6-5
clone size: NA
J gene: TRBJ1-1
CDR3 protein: CASSYSSRGGTEAFF
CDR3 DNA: TGTGCCAGCAGTTACTCTTCAAGAGGGGGCACTGAAGCTTTCTTT

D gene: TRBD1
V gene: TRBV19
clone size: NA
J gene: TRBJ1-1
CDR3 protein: CASSTPPGQGTTEAFF
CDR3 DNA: TGTGCCAGTAGTACACCTCCGGGACAGGGGACCACTGAAGCTTTCTTT

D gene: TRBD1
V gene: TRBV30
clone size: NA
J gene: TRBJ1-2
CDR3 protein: CAWRDAGGYGYTF
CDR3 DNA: TGTGCCTGGAGGGACGCAGGGGGCTATGGCTACACCTTC

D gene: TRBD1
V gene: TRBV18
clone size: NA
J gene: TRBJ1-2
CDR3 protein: CASSPDRDGYTF
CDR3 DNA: TGTGCCAGCTCACCAGACAGGGATGGCTACACCTTC

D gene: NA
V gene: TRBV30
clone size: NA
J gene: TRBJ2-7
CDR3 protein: CASTADLPYEQYF
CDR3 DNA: TGTGCCTCGACTGCTGACCTACCCTACGAGCAGTACTTC

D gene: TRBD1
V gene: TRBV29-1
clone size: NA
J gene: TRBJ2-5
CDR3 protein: CSVDLAQGAGETQYF
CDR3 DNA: TGCAGCGTTGATTTGGCCCAGGGGGCCGGAGAGACCCAGTACTTC

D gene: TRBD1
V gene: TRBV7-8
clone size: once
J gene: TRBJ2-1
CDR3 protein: CASSSRGQGAQDEQFF
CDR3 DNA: TGTGCCAGCAGCTCCCGGGGACAGGGGGCGCAGGATGAGCAGTTCTTC

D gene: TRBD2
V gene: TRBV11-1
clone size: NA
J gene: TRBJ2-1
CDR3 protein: CASSQGLAGGTLGNEQFF
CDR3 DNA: TGTGCCAGCAGCCAAGGACTAGCGGGGGGGACCCTCGGGAATGAGCAGTTCTTC

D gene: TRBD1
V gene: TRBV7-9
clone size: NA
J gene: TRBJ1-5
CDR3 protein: CASSRQGANQPQHF
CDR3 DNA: TGTGCCAGCAGCCGACAGGGTGCGAATCAGCCCCAGCATTTT

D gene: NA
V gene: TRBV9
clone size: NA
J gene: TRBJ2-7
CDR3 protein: CASSVGDWAPYEQYF
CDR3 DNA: TGTGCCAGCAGCGTAGGGGACTGGGCGCCCTACGAGCAGTACTTC

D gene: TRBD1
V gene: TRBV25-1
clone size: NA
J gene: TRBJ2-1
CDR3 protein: CASSGGQGAYNEQFF
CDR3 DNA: TGTGCCAGCAGTGGGGGACAGGGGGCTTACAATGAGCAGTTCTTC

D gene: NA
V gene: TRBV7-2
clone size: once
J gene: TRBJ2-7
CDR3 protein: CASSLYRPSGAYEQYF
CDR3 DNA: TGTGCCAGCAGCCTCTACAGGCCCTCCGGCGCCTACGAGCAGTACTTC

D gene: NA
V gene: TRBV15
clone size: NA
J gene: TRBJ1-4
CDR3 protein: CATSSAPGEKLFF
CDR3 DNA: TGTGCCACCAGTTCGGCCCCAGGGGAAAAACTGTTTTTT

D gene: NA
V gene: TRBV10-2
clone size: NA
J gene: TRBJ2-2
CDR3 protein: CASIGTRPNTGELFF
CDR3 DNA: TGCGCCAGCATTGGCACGCGGCCGAACACCGGGGAGCTGTTTTTT

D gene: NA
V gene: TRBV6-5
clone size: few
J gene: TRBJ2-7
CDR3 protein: CASSYARDKGYEQYF
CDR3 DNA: TGTGCCAGCAGTTACGCGAGGGATAAAGGCTACGAGCAGTACTTC

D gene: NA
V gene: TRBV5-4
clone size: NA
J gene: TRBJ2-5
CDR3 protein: CASSDYTLGETQYF
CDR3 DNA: TGTGCCAGCAGCGACTATACCCTGGGAGAGACCCAGTACTTC

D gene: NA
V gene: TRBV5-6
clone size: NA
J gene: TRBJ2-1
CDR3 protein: CASSSVSGVEQFF
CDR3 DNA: TGTGCCAGCAGCTCGGTTTCAGGGGTTGAGCAGTTCTTC

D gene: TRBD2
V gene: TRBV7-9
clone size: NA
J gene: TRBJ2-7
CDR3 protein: CASSVGTRVISSYEQYF
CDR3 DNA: TGTGCCAGCAGCGTTGGGACTAGAGTCATTAGCTCCTACGAGCAGTACTTC

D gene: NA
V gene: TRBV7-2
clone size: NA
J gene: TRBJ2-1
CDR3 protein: CASSLGNYEQFF
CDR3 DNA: TGTGCCAGCAGCTTAGGGAACTACGAGCAGTTCTTC

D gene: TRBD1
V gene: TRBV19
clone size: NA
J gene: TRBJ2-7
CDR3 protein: CASSIGGTGASYEQYF
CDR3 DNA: TGTGCCAGTAGTATAGGAGGGACAGGGGCCTCCTACGAGCAGTACTTC

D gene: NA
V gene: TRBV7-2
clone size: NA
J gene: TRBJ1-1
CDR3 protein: CASSSQGFEAFF
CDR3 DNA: TGTGCCAGCAGCTCCCAGGGGTTCGAAGCTTTCTTT

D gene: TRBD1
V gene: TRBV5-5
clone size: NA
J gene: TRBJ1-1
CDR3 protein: CASSPTPDRAHPTEAFF
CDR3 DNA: TGTGCCAGCAGCCCTACCCCGGACAGGGCCCATCCTACTGAAGCTTTCTTT